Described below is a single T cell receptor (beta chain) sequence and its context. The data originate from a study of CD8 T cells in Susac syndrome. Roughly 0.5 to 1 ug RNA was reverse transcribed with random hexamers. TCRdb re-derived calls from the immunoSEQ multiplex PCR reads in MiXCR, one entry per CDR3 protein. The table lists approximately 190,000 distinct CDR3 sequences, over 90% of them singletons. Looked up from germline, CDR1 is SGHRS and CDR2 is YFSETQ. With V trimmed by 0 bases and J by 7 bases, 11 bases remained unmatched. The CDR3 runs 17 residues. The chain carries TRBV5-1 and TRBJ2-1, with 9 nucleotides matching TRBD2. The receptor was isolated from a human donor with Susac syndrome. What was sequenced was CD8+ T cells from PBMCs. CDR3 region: CASSLVVLSGSLNEQFF. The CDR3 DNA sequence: TGCGCCAGCAGCTTGGTAGTTCTTAGCGGGAGTCTAAATGAGCAGTTCTTC.